This is a list of T cell receptor beta chains from one sample in a study of post-analysis software for immune sequencing data. MiXCR, applied by TCRdb to the PCR reads, yields one record per CDR3 protein. There are under 900,000 distinct CDR3 sequences in the sample; about 57% occur only once, and roughly 4.4% lies in the top ten. Sequencing was carried out using blood. The source is a girl under 18 with multiple sclerosis. Each CDR3 is given with its conserved first and last residue. D genes are given only for firm matches. Size values are once, few and many counts, or a class for expanded clones, and some rows have none.

v_call	j_call	d_call	clone_size	cdr3_aa	cdr3_nt
TRBV29-1	TRBJ2-7	TRBD1	few	CSVIVGTGYYEQYF	TGCAGCGTTATCGTCGGGACAGGCTACTACGAGCAGTACTTC
TRBV5-1	TRBJ1-4	NA	NA	CASSFDPQVNEKLFF	TGCGCCAGCAGCTTTGACCCGCAGGTTAATGAAAAACTGTTTTTT
TRBV5-1	TRBJ2-1	TRBD2	few	CASSSRTSGRIDEQFF	TGCGCCAGCAGCTCCCGGACTAGCGGGAGAATCGATGAGCAGTTCTTC
TRBV25-1	TRBJ2-4	TRBD1	NA	CASSEWGTGRTKNIQYF	TGTGCCAGCAGTGAATGGGGGACAGGGCGAACCAAAAACATTCAGTACTTC
TRBV7-2	TRBJ2-1	NA	NA	CASSLYRPHEQFF	TGTGCCAGCAGCTTATATAGGCCGCATGAGCAGTTCTTC
TRBV20-1	TRBJ2-1	NA	NA	CSASGQASDHNEQFF	TGCAGTGCTAGCGGTCAGGCATCCGACCACAATGAGCAGTTCTTC
TRBV15	TRBJ2-7	NA	NA	CATSRDRGVGEQYF	TGTGCCACCAGCAGAGACAGGGGGGTTGGCGAGCAGTACTTC
TRBV12-3/TRBV12-4	TRBJ1-5	NA	NA	CTSSLREVGKSPQHF	TGTACCAGCAGTTTAAGGGAGGTTGGGAAATCGCCCCAGCATTTT
TRBV12-3/TRBV12-4	TRBJ2-5	TRBD1	few	CASSDRGRPETQYF	TGTGCCAGCAGTGACAGGGGGCGCCCAGAGACCCAGTACTTC
TRBV3-1	TRBJ1-5	NA	few	CASSQEVSQPQHF	TGTGCCAGCAGCCAAGAAGTGAGTCAGCCCCAGCATTTT
TRBV6-5	TRBJ2-1	NA	NA	CASSYLNPRGEFF	TGTGCCAGCAGTTACTTAAATCCTCGAGGGGAGTTCTTC
TRBV20-1	TRBJ2-3	NA	NA	CSARFGKTDTQYF	TGCAGTGCTAGGTTCGGGAAAACAGATACGCAGTATTTT
TRBV20-1	TRBJ2-7	NA	few	CSASGPISYEQYF	TGCAGTGCCTCAGGACCTATCTCCTACGAGCAGTACTTC
TRBV7-9	TRBJ2-5	TRBD2	few	CASSYRASGSLRSYNEQYF	TGTGCCAGCAGCTATAGGGCTAGCGGGAGTCTCAGGTCCTACAATGAGCAGTACTTC
TRBV14	TRBJ2-5	NA	NA	CASSQFDSQETQYF	TGTGCCAGCAGCCAATTCGACAGTCAAGAGACCCAGTACTTC
TRBV3-1	TRBJ2-5	TRBD1	few	CASSPRRTGAQETQYF	TGTGCCAGCAGCCCCCGCAGGACAGGCGCTCAAGAGACCCAGTACTTC
TRBV20-1	TRBJ2-7	NA	NA	CSAEGPTASYEQYF	TGCAGTGCTGAGGGACCCACCGCTTCCTACGAGCAGTACTTC
TRBV20-1	TRBJ2-5	NA	few	CSARNQKGTQYF	TGCAGTGCCAGGAACCAAAAGGGGACCCAGTACTTC
TRBV20-1	TRBJ2-7	NA	NA	CSARADYSEQYF	TGCAGTGCTAGAGCGGACTATTCCGAGCAGTACTTC
TRBV20-1	TRBJ2-1	TRBD2	NA	CSARDPGLDREQFF	TGCAGTGCTAGAGACCCCGGACTAGACAGAGAGCAGTTCTTC
TRBV7-2	TRBJ1-4	TRBD1	NA	CASSLNRGAEKLFF	TGTGCCAGCAGCTTAAACAGGGGAGCTGAAAAACTGTTTTTT
TRBV25-1	TRBJ1-2	NA	NA	CASSDKGSGYTF	TGTGCCAGCAGTGATAAAGGGAGTGGCTACACCTTC
TRBV12-3/TRBV12-4	TRBJ2-7	NA	few	CASSQRTSSYEQYF	TGTGCCAGCAGTCAGCGGACATCCTCCTACGAGCAGTACTTC
TRBV4-2	TRBJ1-6	NA	NA	CASSQVQARGDSPLHF	TGTGCCAGCAGCCAGGTTCAGGCCAGGGGTGATTCACCCCTCCACTTT
TRBV12-3/TRBV12-4	TRBJ1-2	NA	NA	CASTPGASQSYGYTF	TGTGCCAGCACTCCCGGGGCCTCGCAGTCCTATGGCTACACCTTC
TRBV6-6	TRBJ1-2	NA	NA	CASSPSQGYTF	TGTGCCAGCAGTCCCTCTCAGGGCTACACCTTC
TRBV6-2/TRBV6-3	TRBJ2-1	TRBD2	NA	CASSYSTRLAVSDEQFF	TGTGCCAGCAGTTACTCCACCCGGCTAGCGGTTTCTGATGAGCAGTTCTTC
TRBV27	TRBJ1-2	NA	NA	CASRWGANYGYTF	TGTGCCAGTCGATGGGGGGCCAACTATGGCTACACCTTC
TRBV5-1	TRBJ1-1	NA	NA	CASSLVTVNTEAFF	TGCGCCAGCAGCTTGGTAACGGTTAACACTGAAGCTTTCTTT
TRBV7-9	TRBJ2-3	TRBD2	NA	CASSLAPLTSGGTDTQYF	TGTGCCAGCAGCTTAGCGCCTTTGACTAGCGGGGGCACAGATACGCAGTATTTT
TRBV15	TRBJ2-3	NA	few	CATSVRLDTDTQYF	TGTGCCACCAGCGTTAGACTTGACACAGATACGCAGTATTTT
TRBV6-5	TRBJ2-7	NA	NA	CASTSLGRTQHSYEQYF	TGTGCCAGCACTTCCCTGGGTCGGACCCAGCACTCCTACGAGCAGTACTTC
TRBV5-1	TRBJ2-7	NA	NA	CASSLVAGANYEQYF	TGCGCCAGCAGCTTGGTCGCGGGGGCAAACTACGAGCAGTACTTC
TRBV4-1	TRBJ1-2	NA	NA	CASSQDAVVGAGYTF	TGCGCCAGCAGCCAAGACGCGGTTGTCGGGGCTGGCTACACCTTC
TRBV12-3/TRBV12-4	TRBJ1-2	TRBD1	NA	CASSLTGGIYGYTF	TGTGCCAGCAGTCTGACAGGGGGAATCTATGGCTACACCTTC
TRBV6-1	TRBJ1-2	NA	NA	CASSEQVLYGYTF	TGTGCCAGCAGTGAGCAGGTTCTTTATGGCTACACCTTC
TRBV5-1	TRBJ1-1	NA	many	CASSRGGTEAFF	TGCGCCAGCAGCAGGGGGGGCACTGAAGCTTTCTTT
TRBV19	TRBJ2-7	TRBD2	few	CASSMEWEGTYEQYF	TGTGCCAGTAGTATGGAGTGGGAGGGTACCTACGAGCAGTACTTC
TRBV29-1	TRBJ2-7	NA	once	CSVSILGPYEQYF	TGCAGCGTTTCGATCCTGGGTCCCTACGAGCAGTACTTC
TRBV15	TRBJ2-1	NA	NA	CATSRDRRYNEQFF	TGTGCCACCAGCAGAGATCGCAGGTACAATGAGCAGTTCTTC
TRBV18	TRBJ2-7	TRBD2	NA	CASSPDSGGPYEQYF	TGTGCCAGCTCACCGGATAGCGGGGGACCCTACGAGCAGTACTTC
TRBV6-6	TRBJ1-6	NA	few	CASSYRGATANSPLHF	TGTGCCAGCAGTTACCGGGGGGCGACTGCTAATTCACCCCTCCACTTT
TRBV20-1	TRBJ2-5	TRBD2	few	CSASLSGGFQETQYF	TGCAGTGCTAGTCTAAGCGGGGGATTCCAAGAGACCCAGTACTTC
TRBV5-1	TRBJ2-5	NA	NA	CASSLAGQAQETQYF	TGCGCCAGCAGCTTGGCCGGTCAGGCTCAAGAGACCCAGTACTTC
TRBV20-1	TRBJ2-5	NA	few	CSARDAGSNQETQYF	TGCAGTGCTAGAGATGCGGGATCTAACCAAGAGACCCAGTACTTC
TRBV4-1	TRBJ1-5	NA	few	CASSQDLQRANKGGQPQHF	TGCGCCAGCAGCCAAGATCTTCAGAGGGCCAACAAAGGGGGGCAGCCCCAGCATTTT
TRBV20-1	TRBJ2-7	TRBD1	NA	CSAPGTGIYEQYF	TGCAGTGCCCCTGGGACAGGTATCTACGAGCAGTACTTC
TRBV20-1	TRBJ2-7	TRBD2	NA	CSAPSAGLGYEQYF	TGCAGTGCTCCCTCAGCGGGACTTGGCTACGAGCAGTACTTC
TRBV6-1	TRBJ2-7	NA	NA	CASSRDWLRNEQYF	TGTGCCAGCAGCCGGGACTGGCTTAGGAACGAGCAGTACTTC
TRBV27	TRBJ2-7	NA	NA	CASSFGGTVSSYEQYF	TGTGCCAGCAGTTTTGGGGGGACGGTGAGCTCCTACGAGCAGTACTTC
TRBV12-3/TRBV12-4	TRBJ1-1	NA	NA	CASSLTAGAAEAFF	TGTGCCAGCAGTTTAACGGCAGGCGCCGCTGAAGCTTTCTTT
TRBV12-3/TRBV12-4	TRBJ1-1	TRBD1	NA	CASSGTANTEAFF	TGTGCCAGCAGCGGGACAGCGAACACTGAAGCTTTCTTT
TRBV4-1	TRBJ1-2	NA	few	CASRPEGILHGYTF	TGCGCCAGCAGGCCGGAGGGGATTCTCCATGGCTACACCTTC
TRBV6-5	TRBJ2-1	NA	NA	CAVGQAGEYYNEQFF	TGTGCCGTCGGACAGGCGGGGGAGTACTACAATGAGCAGTTCTTC